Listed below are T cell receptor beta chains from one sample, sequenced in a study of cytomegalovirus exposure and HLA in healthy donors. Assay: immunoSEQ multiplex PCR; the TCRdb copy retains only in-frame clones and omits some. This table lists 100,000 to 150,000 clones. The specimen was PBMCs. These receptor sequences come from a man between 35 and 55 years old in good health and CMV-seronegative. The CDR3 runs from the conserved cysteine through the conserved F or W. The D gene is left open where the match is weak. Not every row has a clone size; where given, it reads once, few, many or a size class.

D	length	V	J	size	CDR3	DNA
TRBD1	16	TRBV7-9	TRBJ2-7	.	CASSSRTGKFSYEQYF	TGTGCCAGCAGCTCGAGGACAGGGAAGTTTTCCTACGAGCAGTACTTC
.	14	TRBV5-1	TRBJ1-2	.	CASSLDGQPYGYTF	TGCGCCAGCAGCTTGGACGGACAGCCTTATGGCTACACCTTC
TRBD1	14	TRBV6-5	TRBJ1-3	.	CASSSNRGGNTIYF	TGTGCCAGCAGTTCCAACAGGGGTGGAAACACCATATATTTT
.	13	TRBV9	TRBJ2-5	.	CASRRGGQETQYF	TGTGCCAGCCGGCGAGGTGGGCAAGAGACCCAGTACTTC
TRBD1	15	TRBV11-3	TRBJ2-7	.	CASSRMGQGHYEQYF	TGTGCCAGCAGCCGCATGGGACAGGGACACTACGAGCAGTACTTC
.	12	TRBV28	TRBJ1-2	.	CASSGGHYGYTF	TGTGCCAGCTCGGGGGGACACTATGGCTACACCTTC
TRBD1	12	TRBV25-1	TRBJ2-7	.	CASRQGLAEQYF	TGTGCCTCCAGACAGGGTTTGGCCGAGCAGTACTTC
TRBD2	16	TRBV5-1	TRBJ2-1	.	CASSLVASGPYNEQFF	TGCGCCAGCAGCTTGGTAGCTAGCGGGCCCTACAATGAGCAGTTCTTC
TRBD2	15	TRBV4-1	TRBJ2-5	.	CATRSWAGVEETQYF	TGCGCCACCAGGTCTTGGGCGGGAGTAGAGGAGACCCAGTACTTC
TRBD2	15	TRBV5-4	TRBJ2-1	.	CASSTEVAGVDEQFF	TGTGCCAGCAGCACAGAGGTAGCGGGGGTGGATGAGCAGTTCTTC
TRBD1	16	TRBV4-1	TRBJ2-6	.	CASSQGQASGANVLTF	TGCGCCAGCAGCCAGGGACAGGCCTCTGGGGCCAACGTCCTGACTTTC
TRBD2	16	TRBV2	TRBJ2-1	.	CASTPRGLAGVNEQFF	TGTGCCAGCACCCCTAGGGGACTAGCGGGAGTTAATGAGCAGTTCTTC
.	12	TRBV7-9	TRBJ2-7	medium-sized	CASSLDYYEQYF	TGTGCCAGCAGCTTAGACTATTACGAGCAGTACTTC
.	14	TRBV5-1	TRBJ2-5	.	CASSLTGYQETQYF	TGCGCCAGCAGCTTAACAGGGTACCAAGAGACCCAGTACTTC
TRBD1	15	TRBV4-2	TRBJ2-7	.	CASSQLGQGAGEQYF	TGTGCCAGCAGCCAGCTGGGACAGGGGGCGGGCGAGCAGTACTTC
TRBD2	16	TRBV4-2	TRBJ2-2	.	CASSQPAASGKGELFF	TGTGCCAGCAGCCAGCCCGCGGCTAGCGGGAAGGGGGAGCTGTTTTTT